These T cell receptor beta chains were read from a single sample in a study of cytomegalovirus exposure and HLA in healthy donors. The assay was immunoSEQ multiplex PCR, and TCRdb's table has in-frame clones only and misses some. Of roughly 140,000 clones detected, over 75% appear once; the ten largest clones hold about 0.66%. The sequenced sample was PBMCs. The receptors shown here come from a male donor in good health and CMV-seronegative. Each CDR3 is given with its conserved first and last residue. D genes are given only for firm matches. The listing skips clone size in some rows; elsewhere it reads once, few, many or a size class.

TRBV6-5	.	.	TRBJ1-4	TGTGCCAGCAGACACGGCGGGTTGAATGAAAAACTGTTTTTT	CASRHGGLNEKLFF
TRBV7-2	.	.	TRBJ2-1	TGTGCCAGCAGGCCAACTCTAGCCAATGAGCAGTTCTTC	CASRPTLANEQFF
TRBV12-5	.	TRBD1	TRBJ1-5	TGTGCTAGTGGTTTGGTTCCGAAACAGGGGTTCCGCAATCAGCCCCAGCATTTT	CASGLVPKQGFRNQPQHF
TRBV25-1	once	.	TRBJ2-3	TGTGCCAGCAGTGAACGGACCCGGGGAGCAGATACGCAGTATTTT	CASSERTRGADTQYF
TRBV7-2	.	TRBD1	TRBJ1-2	TGTGCCAGCAGCTTAGGTGCCGGGACAGGGGGTGGCTACACCTTC	CASSLGAGTGGGYTF
TRBV7-2	.	TRBD1	TRBJ2-7	TGTGCCAGCAGCTTGGGCCCCACCGGGACAGGGGGCTACGAGCAGTACTTC	CASSLGPTGTGGYEQYF
TRBV30	.	TRBD2	TRBJ2-2	TGTGCCTTAACGACCCTTGGACTAGCGGGGGTGGGTACCGGGGAGCTGTTTTTT	CALTTLGLAGVGTGELFF
TRBV7-2	.	TRBD1	TRBJ1-2	TGTGCCAGCAGCTCTCAGACAGGGCCCTATGGCTACACCTTC	CASSSQTGPYGYTF
TRBV7-8	.	.	TRBJ1-1	TGTGCCAGCAGCTTAGATATCAACAATGAAGCTTTCTTT	CASSLDINNEAFF
TRBV11-2	.	.	TRBJ2-3	TGTGCCAGCAGCCCTAGCGAGCGAGTCCGGGGGGATACGCAGTATTTT	CASSPSERVRGDTQYF
TRBV11-3	.	.	TRBJ2-4	TGTGCCAGCAGCTTAGGGAGGGAGAACATTCAGTACTTC	CASSLGRENIQYF
TRBV2	.	.	TRBJ2-7	TGTGCCAGCAGTCCCAACTACGAGCAGTACTTC	CASSPNYEQYF
TRBV7-2	.	TRBD1	TRBJ2-5	TGTGCCAGCACGGTCAGGGGGCGCACTTATGGGGAGACCCAGTACTTC	CASTVRGRTYGETQYF